This T cell receptor (beta chain) was obtained from a study of response to subunit inactivated influenza vaccine. Whole-study results and caveats: Authors suggested each seasonal influenza vaccination recruits few new T cells.

J gave up 4 bases and V 10 bases, and 12 bases lay outside the gene matches. This CDR3 has 15 residues. The germline V gene has CDR1 MNHEY and CDR2 SMNVEV (reference sequence). TCRdb reanalysed the RT-PCR reads using MiXCR and keeps one entry per CDR3 protein. The data show hundreds of thousands of distinct CDR3 sequences, about 15% seen once. This clonotype was detected only a few times. What it binds is unknown. This sequence joins TRBV27 and TRBJ2-5; 10 nucleotides match TRBD1. The sample here was CD4+ T cells sorted from PBMCs, taken 23 months after vaccination. This TCR was recovered from a man aged 50 to 69 who received an inactivated influenza vaccine. In DNA form, the CDR3 reads TGTGCCACTTCTCCGGGACAGGGGCGGGGAGAGACCCAGTACTTC. This translates into CATSPGQGRGETQYF.